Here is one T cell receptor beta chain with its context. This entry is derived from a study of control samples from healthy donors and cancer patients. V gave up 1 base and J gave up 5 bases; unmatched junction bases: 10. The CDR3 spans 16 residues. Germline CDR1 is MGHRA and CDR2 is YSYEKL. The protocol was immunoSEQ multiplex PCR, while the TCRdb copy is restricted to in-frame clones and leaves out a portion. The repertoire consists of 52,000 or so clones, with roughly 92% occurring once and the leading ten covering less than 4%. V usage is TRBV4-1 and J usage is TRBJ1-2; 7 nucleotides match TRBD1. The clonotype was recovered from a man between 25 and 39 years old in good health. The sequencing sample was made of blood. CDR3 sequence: CASSQVDRITSYGYTF. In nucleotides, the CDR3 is TGCGCCAGCAGCCAAGTGGACAGGATAACCTCGTATGGCTACACCTTC.